This record looks at one T cell receptor (beta chain) sequence and its context. Its antigen remains unidentified. Through a sample-barcoded 5' primer and a J-beta primer mix, a second PCR was run for roughly 7 to 12 cycles. Each CDR3 protein gets one entry after TCRdb re-called the 5' RACE reads with MiXCR. The profile shows approximately 670,000 distinct CDR3 sequences, about 43% of them singletons. Aged roughly 6 to 90, donors were systemically healthy Caucasians from Russia. Total RNA extraction produced at least 5.5 micrograms (per sample) for the study. This sample is part of a study of blood T cells in healthy people across ages. Overall study findings and caveats: TCR beta diversity per million T cells fell roughly linearly with age.

Germline loops: CDR1 PRHDT, CDR2 FYEKMQ (reference sequence). Trimming took off 5 bases at V and 5 bases at J, with 16 bases between the two ends. The CDR3 sequence is 14 residues long. The sample was blood. V is TRBV13 and J is TRBJ2-7, with D tentatively TRBD1 (6 bases). The source of this sequence is an older man in good health. In DNA, the CDR3 is TGTGCCAGCAGCAAGGACAGTTGGACGGACGAGCAGTACTTC. It translates to CASSKDSWTDEQYF.